Listed below are T cell receptor beta chains from one sample, sequenced in a study of T cells in Graves' hyperthyroidism and ophthalmopathy. Via MiXCR, TCRdb re-called the multiplex PCR reads, giving one row per CDR3 protein. The sample lists some 600,000 distinct CDR3 sequences; 14% were seen once. Sequenced sample: blood. The receptors originated from a woman between 25 and 40 years old with Graves' hyperthyroidism that later progressed to Graves' ophthalmopathy. The CDR3 runs from the conserved cysteine through the conserved F or W. Each record gives: D gene, V gene, J gene, clone size, CDR3 protein, CDR3 DNA. A D gene is named only where the DNA matches it firmly. The size entry is marked missing in some rows and otherwise reads once, few, many or a size class.

>TRBD2|TRBV6-1|TRBJ2-7|few
CASRFRGLAGGTGYEQYF
TGTGCCAGCAGATTCCGGGGACTAGCGGGAGGCACGGGCTACGAGCAGTACTTC
>-|TRBV7-3|TRBJ2-5|many
CASSKNQQETQYF
TGTGCCAGCAGCAAAAATCAACAAGAGACCCAGTACTTC
>-|TRBV20-1|TRBJ1-5|-
CSASVPGGNQPQHF
TGCAGTGCTAGCGTGCCAGGGGGCAATCAGCCCCAGCATTTT
>-|TRBV7-2|TRBJ1-2|many
CASSSARTVNYGYTF
TGTGCCAGCAGCTCTGCTCGGACAGTTAACTATGGCTACACCTTC
>-|TRBV27|TRBJ1-1|-
CASSFIFSGTEAFF
TGTGCCAGCAGTTTTATCTTCTCGGGCACTGAAGCTTTCTTT
>TRBD2|TRBV19|TRBJ2-7|-
CASSSGPLAAKIHEQYF
TGTGCCAGTAGTAGCGGCCCCCTAGCGGCCAAGATCCACGAGCAGTACTTC
>-|TRBV7-8|TRBJ1-2|many
CASSLASIYGYTF
TGTGCCAGCAGCTTAGCGTCAATCTATGGCTACACCTTC
>TRBD1|TRBV6-5|TRBJ1-5|-
CASSYPDRAHQPQHF
TGTGCCAGCAGTTACCCGGACAGGGCCCATCAGCCCCAGCATTTT
>-|TRBV10-3|TRBJ2-6|many
CAGGGTGANVLTF
TGTGCGGGAGGGGGAACAGGGGCCAACGTCCTGACTTTC
>-|TRBV29-1|TRBJ2-5|many
CSVKGRLQETQYF
TGCAGCGTTAAGGGCAGACTCCAAGAGACCCAGTACTTC
>-|TRBV24-1|TRBJ2-5|many
CATSESPQETQYF
TGTGCCACCAGTGAGTCCCCCCAAGAGACCCAGTACTTC
>-|TRBV24-1|TRBJ2-2|-
CATSDLGRENTGALFF
TGTGCCACCAGTGATTTGGGCAGGGAGAACACCGGGGCGCTGTTTTTT
>TRBD2|TRBV28|TRBJ2-6|once
CASSSLAGGLSGANVLTF
TGTGCCAGCAGTTCCTTAGCGGGAGGGCTCTCTGGGGCCAACGTCCTGACTTTC
>-|TRBV6-1|TRBJ2-7|many
CASIAAGDEEQYF
TGTGCCAGCATCGCGGCAGGGGATGAAGAGCAGTACTTC
>-|TRBV19|TRBJ1-1|-
CASSIIRDTEAFF
TGTGCCAGTAGTATTATCCGGGACACTGAAGCTTTCTTT
>TRBD2|TRBV10-3|TRBJ2-1|many
CAISERGLAGDMGSVNEQFF
TGTGCCATCAGTGAGAGAGGGCTAGCGGGAGATATGGGTAGTGTGAATGAGCAGTTCTTC
>-|TRBV12-3/TRBV12-4|TRBJ1-3|-
CASSLTGRGNTIYF
TGTGCCAGCAGTCTCACGGGCCGGGGAAACACCATATATTTT
>TRBD1|TRBV12-3/TRBV12-4|TRBJ1-5|many
CASSLQGVRDQPQHF
TGTGCCAGCAGTTTACAGGGGGTACGGGATCAGCCCCAGCATTTT
>-|TRBV11-2|TRBJ1-1|-
CASSLARATNTEAFF
TGTGCCAGCAGCTTAGCCCGGGCGACGAACACTGAAGCTTTCTTT
>-|TRBV6-5|TRBJ2-1|-
CASSYSPLPSDEQFF
TGTGCCAGCAGTTACTCGCCGCTCCCCTCTGATGAGCAGTTCTTC
>TRBD1|TRBV7-9|TRBJ1-2|many
CASSGPGQAFYVYGYTF
TGTGCCAGCAGCGGACCGGGACAGGCTTTCTATGTTTATGGCTACACCTTC
>TRBD1|TRBV11-2|TRBJ2-6|many
CASSGTAAWANVLTF
TGTGCCAGCAGCGGGACAGCTGCCTGGGCCAACGTCCTGACTTTC
>-|TRBV29-1|TRBJ1-2|many
CSVTALYNYGYTF
TGCAGCGTTACCGCCCTATATAACTATGGCTACACCTTC
>TRBD1|TRBV19|TRBJ1-2|many
CASSPTGDNTNYGYTF
TGTGCCAGTAGCCCGACAGGGGATAATACTAACTATGGCTACACCTTC
>-|TRBV11-3|TRBJ1-2|-
CASILARDNPHGYTF
TGTGCCAGCATCCTCGCAAGGGACAACCCTCATGGCTACACCTTC
>-|TRBV2|TRBJ2-2|-
CASSEAGVGTGELFF
TGTGCCAGCAGTGAAGCGGGAGTGGGTACCGGGGAGCTGTTTTTT
>-|TRBV6-1|TRBJ2-2|few
CASGRIYRELFF
TGTGCCAGCGGTAGGATTTATCGGGAGCTGTTTTTT
>-|TRBV5-1|TRBJ1-1|many
CASSWGATGNTEAFF
TGCGCCAGCAGCTGGGGCGCGACGGGGAACACTGAAGCTTTCTTT
>-|TRBV20-1|TRBJ2-7|-
CSATSGRSQILYEQYF
TGCAGTGCCACCTCAGGACGGTCGCAAATTCTCTACGAGCAGTACTTC
>TRBD1|TRBV11-2|TRBJ1-1|many
CASSLDLGQGANTEAFF
TGTGCCAGCAGCTTAGATCTGGGACAGGGGGCGAACACTGAAGCTTTCTTT
>TRBD1|TRBV3-1|TRBJ1-1|-
CASSLRDRDTEAFF
TGTGCCAGCAGCCTTCGGGACAGGGACACTGAAGCTTTCTTT
>-|TRBV2|TRBJ2-7|many
CASSEAAYEQYF
TGTGCCAGCAGTGAAGCCGCTTACGAGCAGTACTTC
>-|TRBV2|TRBJ1-2|few
CASSERGGRPGYTF
TGTGCCAGCAGTGAACGTGGGGGACGGCCGGGCTACACCTTC
>-|TRBV7-2|TRBJ1-2|-
CASSPIGTHYGYTF
TGTGCCAGCAGCCCAATCGGGACCCACTATGGCTACACCTTC
>TRBD2|TRBV3-1|TRBJ2-1|many
CASSQLAGSSYNEQFF
TGTGCCAGCAGCCAACTAGCGGGAAGCTCCTACAATGAGCAGTTCTTC
>-|TRBV9|TRBJ2-3|-
CASSAEGVFTDTQYF
TGTGCCAGCAGCGCCGAGGGGGTGTTCACAGATACGCAGTATTTT
>TRBD1|TRBV28|TRBJ2-5|many
CASSEHDRGETQYF
TGTGCCAGCAGTGAACACGACAGGGGAGAGACCCAGTACTTC
>TRBD2|TRBV3-1|TRBJ2-2|many
CASSQDGWLADLTGELFF
TGTGCCAGCAGCCAAGATGGTTGGCTAGCGGACCTCACCGGGGAGCTGTTTTTT
>-|TRBV18|TRBJ2-3|many
CASSPGSFTDTQYF
TGTGCCAGCTCCCCGGGATCCTTCACAGATACGCAGTATTTT
>TRBD2|TRBV6-1|TRBJ2-1|many
CASSRLTSVESEQFF
TGTGCCAGCAGCCGATTGACTAGCGTCGAGTCGGAGCAGTTCTTC
>TRBD2|TRBV20-1|TRBJ2-1|-
CSAPGTSGSWYNEQFF
TGCAGTGCTCCAGGGACTAGCGGGAGTTGGTACAATGAGCAGTTCTTC
>-|TRBV28|TRBJ2-4|many
CASSSLSGAKNIQYF
TGTGCCAGCAGTTCTCTTTCCGGAGCCAAAAACATTCAGTACTTC
>-|TRBV19|TRBJ1-1|few
CASSQSAMNTEAFF
TGTGCCAGTAGTCAGTCAGCCATGAACACTGAAGCTTTCTTT
>TRBD1|TRBV20-1|TRBJ1-1|many
CSARDRRMILGTGDTEAFF
TGCAGTGCTAGAGATCGGCGTATGATTTTGGGGACAGGGGACACTGAAGCTTTCTTT
>-|TRBV28|TRBJ1-4|many
CATSALAGSGEKLFF
TGTGCCACCTCAGCGTTGGCGGGTAGCGGTGAAAAACTGTTTTTT
>-|TRBV6-1|TRBJ2-2|-
CASSEFAGELFF
TGTGCCAGCAGTGAATTTGCCGGGGAGCTGTTTTTT
>-|TRBV4-2|TRBJ2-7|-
CASSQDGTASYEQYF
TGTGCCAGCAGCCAAGACGGGACCGCCTCCTACGAGCAGTACTTC
>TRBD2|TRBV28|TRBJ2-4|many
CASSLGLGLADIAKNIQYF
TGTGCCAGCAGTTTGGGTCTGGGACTAGCGGATATAGCCAAAAACATTCAGTACTTC
>-|TRBV10-3|TRBJ2-6|many
CAISESVGAGANVLTF
TGTGCCATCAGTGAGTCTGTGGGGGCAGGGGCCAACGTCCTGACTTTC
>-|TRBV3-1|TRBJ2-2|many
CASSYRAGELFF
TGTGCCAGCAGTTATCGGGCCGGGGAGCTGTTTTTT
>-|TRBV20-1|TRBJ2-7|many
CSATRQWYEQYF
TGCAGTGCTACTCGACAGTGGTACGAGCAGTACTTC
>TRBD1|TRBV19|TRBJ2-2|few
CASSLDRVGTNTGELFF
TGTGCCAGTAGTCTTGACAGGGTGGGCACGAACACCGGGGAGCTGTTTTTT
>-|TRBV2|TRBJ1-4|many
CASTLDRIQEKLFF
TGTGCCAGCACCCTCGACAGGATACAGGAAAAACTGTTTTTT
>-|TRBV4-1|TRBJ1-1|few
CASKFGTYYTEAFF
TGCGCCAGCAAATTCGGGACCTACTACACTGAAGCTTTCTTT
>-|TRBV6-5|TRBJ1-5|many
CASSYSSEGLDQPQHF
TGTGCCAGCAGTTACTCCTCTGAGGGGTTAGATCAGCCCCAGCATTTT
>-|TRBV12-3/TRBV12-4|TRBJ1-2|many
CASTGGPVYGYTF
TGTGCCAGCACGGGGGGCCCTGTCTATGGCTACACCTTC
>-|TRBV12-5|TRBJ1-5|many
CASGLSGGNQPQHF
TGTGCTAGTGGTTTATCCGGGGGGAATCAGCCCCAGCATTTT
>TRBD1|TRBV6-6|TRBJ2-6|many
CASSYRRQGSGANVLTF
TGTGCCAGCAGTTACCGCCGACAGGGGTCCGGGGCCAACGTCCTGACTTTC
>-|TRBV6-2/TRBV6-3|TRBJ1-4|-
CASSSRQTTNEKLFF
TGTGCCAGCAGTTCCCGACAGACAACTAATGAAAAACTGTTTTTT
>-|TRBV20-1|TRBJ2-7|many
CSARDRTGYEQYF
TGCAGTGCTAGAGATCGGACGGGATACGAGCAGTACTTC